This T cell receptor (beta chain) was sequenced for a study of siplizumab effects on memory and regulatory T cells. Around 9.6 x 10^4 TCR templates per sample were sequenced. Assay: immunoSEQ multiplex PCR; the TCRdb copy retains only in-frame clones and omits some. The sample records 75,000 to 100,000 clones, roughly 94% being singletons. The CDR3 is 13 amino acids. The V gene's germline CDR1 is KGHSH and CDR2 LQKENI. The J segment lost 7 bases and the V segment lost 6 bases, leaving 5 bases of the junction unmatched. The clonotype originates from a human donor in good health. J is TRBJ1-4 and V is TRBV18, with 7 bases matching TRBD1. The source material was non-Treg CD4+ T cells sorted from blood. The CDR3 loop is CASSTQGGEKLFF. Here the CDR3 DNA reads TGTGCCAGCTCCACTCAGGGGGGTGAAAAACTGTTTTTT.